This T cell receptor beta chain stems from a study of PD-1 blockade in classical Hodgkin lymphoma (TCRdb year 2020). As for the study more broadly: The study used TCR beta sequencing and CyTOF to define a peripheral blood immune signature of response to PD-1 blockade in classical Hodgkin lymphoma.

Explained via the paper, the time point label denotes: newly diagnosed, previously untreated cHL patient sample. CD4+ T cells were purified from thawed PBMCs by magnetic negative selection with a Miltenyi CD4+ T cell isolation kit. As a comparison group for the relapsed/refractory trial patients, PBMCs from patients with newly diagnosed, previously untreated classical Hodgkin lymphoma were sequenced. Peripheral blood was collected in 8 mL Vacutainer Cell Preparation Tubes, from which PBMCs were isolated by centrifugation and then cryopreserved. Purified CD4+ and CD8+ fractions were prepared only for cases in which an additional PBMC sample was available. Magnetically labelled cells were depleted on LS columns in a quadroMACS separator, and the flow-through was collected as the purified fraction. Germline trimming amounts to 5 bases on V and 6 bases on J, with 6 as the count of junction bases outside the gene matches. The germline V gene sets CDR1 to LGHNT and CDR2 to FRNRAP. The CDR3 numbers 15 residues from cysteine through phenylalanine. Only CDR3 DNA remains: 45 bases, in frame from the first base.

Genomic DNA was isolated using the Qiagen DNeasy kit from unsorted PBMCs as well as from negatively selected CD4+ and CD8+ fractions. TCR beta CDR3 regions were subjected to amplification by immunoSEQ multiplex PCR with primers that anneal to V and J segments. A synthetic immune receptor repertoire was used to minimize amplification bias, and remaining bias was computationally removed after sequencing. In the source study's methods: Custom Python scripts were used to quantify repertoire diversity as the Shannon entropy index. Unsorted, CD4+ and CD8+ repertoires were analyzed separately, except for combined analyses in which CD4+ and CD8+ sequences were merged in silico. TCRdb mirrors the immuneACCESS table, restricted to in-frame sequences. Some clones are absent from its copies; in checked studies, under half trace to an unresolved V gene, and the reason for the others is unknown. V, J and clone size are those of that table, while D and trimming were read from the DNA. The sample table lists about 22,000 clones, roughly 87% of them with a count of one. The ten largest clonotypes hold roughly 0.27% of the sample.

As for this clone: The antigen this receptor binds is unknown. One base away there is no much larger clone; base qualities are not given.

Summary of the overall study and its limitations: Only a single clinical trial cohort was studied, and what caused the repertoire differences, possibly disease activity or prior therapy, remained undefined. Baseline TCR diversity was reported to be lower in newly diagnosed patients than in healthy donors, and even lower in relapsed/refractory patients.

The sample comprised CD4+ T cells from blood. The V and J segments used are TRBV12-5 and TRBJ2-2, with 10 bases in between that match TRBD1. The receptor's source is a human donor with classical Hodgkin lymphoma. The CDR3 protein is CASGVGQGVAGELFF. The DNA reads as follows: TGTGCTAGTGGTGTTGGACAGGGGGTGGCCGGGGAGCTGTTTTTT.